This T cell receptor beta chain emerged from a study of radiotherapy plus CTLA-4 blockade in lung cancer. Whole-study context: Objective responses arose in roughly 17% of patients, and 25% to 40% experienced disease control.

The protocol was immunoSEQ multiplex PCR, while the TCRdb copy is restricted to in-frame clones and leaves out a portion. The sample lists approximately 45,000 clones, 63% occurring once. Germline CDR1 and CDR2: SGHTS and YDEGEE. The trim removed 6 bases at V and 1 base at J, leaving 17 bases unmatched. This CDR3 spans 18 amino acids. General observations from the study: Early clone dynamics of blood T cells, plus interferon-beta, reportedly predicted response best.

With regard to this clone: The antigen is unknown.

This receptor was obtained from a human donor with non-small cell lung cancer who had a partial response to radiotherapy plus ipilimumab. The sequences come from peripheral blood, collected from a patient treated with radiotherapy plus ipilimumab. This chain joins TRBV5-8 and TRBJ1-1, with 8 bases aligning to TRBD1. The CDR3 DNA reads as TGTGCCAGCATCTTCCTCCTGACAGGGGTAAAACGGAACACTGAAGCTTTCTTT. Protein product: CASIFLLTGVKRNTEAFF.